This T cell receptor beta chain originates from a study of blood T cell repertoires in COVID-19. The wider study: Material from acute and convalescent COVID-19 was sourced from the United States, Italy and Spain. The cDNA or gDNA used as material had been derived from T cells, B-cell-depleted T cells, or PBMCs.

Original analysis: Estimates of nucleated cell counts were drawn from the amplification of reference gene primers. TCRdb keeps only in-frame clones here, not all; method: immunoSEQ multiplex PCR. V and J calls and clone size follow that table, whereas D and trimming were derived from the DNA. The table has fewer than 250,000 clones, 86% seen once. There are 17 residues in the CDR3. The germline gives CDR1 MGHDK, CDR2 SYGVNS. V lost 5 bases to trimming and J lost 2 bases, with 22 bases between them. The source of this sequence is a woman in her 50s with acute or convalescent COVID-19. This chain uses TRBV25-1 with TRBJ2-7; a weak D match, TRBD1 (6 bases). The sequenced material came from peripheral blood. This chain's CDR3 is CASSPQGTSTFAYEQYF. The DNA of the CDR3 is TGTGCCAGCAGTCCACAGGGCACATCGACGTTCGCCTACGAGCAGTACTTC.